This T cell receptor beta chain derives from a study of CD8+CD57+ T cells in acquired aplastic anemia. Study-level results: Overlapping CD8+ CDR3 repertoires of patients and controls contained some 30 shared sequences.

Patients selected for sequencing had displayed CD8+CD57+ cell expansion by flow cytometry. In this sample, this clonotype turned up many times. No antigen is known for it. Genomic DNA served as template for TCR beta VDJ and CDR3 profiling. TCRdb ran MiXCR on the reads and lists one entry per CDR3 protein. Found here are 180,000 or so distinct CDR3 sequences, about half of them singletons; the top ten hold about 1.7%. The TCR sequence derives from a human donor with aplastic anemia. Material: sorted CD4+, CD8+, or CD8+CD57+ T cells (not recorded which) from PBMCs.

The CDR3 nucleotides are TGTGCCAGCAGCTTGGGAATTGGACAGGGGTTGGATACGCAGTATTTT. Translation: CASSLGIGQGLDTQYF. The rearrangement uses TRBV5-6 and TRBJ2-3, with 9 bases identical to TRBD1. V trimming: 0 bases; J trimming: 6 bases; junction bases outside the gene matches: 8. This CDR3 contains 16 residues. Per the germline V gene, CDR1 is SGHDT and CDR2 is YYEEEE.